This entry lists 30 T cell receptor beta chains sequenced from one sample in a study of response to subunit inactivated influenza vaccine. MiXCR, applied by TCRdb to the RT-PCR reads, yields one record per CDR3 protein. The repertoire holds 500,000 to 600,000 distinct CDR3 sequences, with about 15% as singletons. Material: PBMCs from blood, obtained about 12 days after vaccination. Receptors originate from a man aged 50 or older who received an inactivated influenza vaccine.

The chain carries TRBV6-5 and TRBJ2-1; 9 positions match TRBD1. With V trimmed by 4 bases and J by 0 bases, 10 bases remained unmatched. CDR1 and CDR2 from the germline V gene are MNHEY and SVGAGI. The CDR3 loop spans 18 amino acids. CDR3 residues: CASSWDRAVWGSYNEQFF. As DNA, the CDR3 is TGTGCCAGCAGTTGGGACAGGGCCGTATGGGGCTCCTACAATGAGCAGTTCTTC.

The rearrangement joins TRBV5-5 to TRBJ2-5; D possibly corresponds to TRBD1 (5 bases). Trimming stripped 1 base from V and 2 bases from J, with 12 bases between. The length of the CDR3 is 15 residues. Germline V CDR1 and CDR2: SGHKS, YYEKEE (reference sequence). In DNA form, the CDR3 reads TGTGCCAGCAGCTTGTACCAGGGTCGGCAAGAGACCCAGTACTTC. This encodes CASSLYQGRQETQYF.

The chain combines TRBV19 with TRBJ1-1; no clear D. The CDR3 sequence is 12 residues long. The V gene's germline CDR1 is LNHDA and CDR2 SQIVND (reference sequence). Trimming removed 3 bases from V and 7 bases from J, with 9 bases in between. CDR3 loop: CASSIGDLEAFF. The CDR3 DNA reads TGTGCCAGTAGTATTGGGGATCTTGAAGCTTTCTTT.

This clonotype was counted between two and nine times. This sequence joins TRBV27 and TRBJ1-1; D gene uncertain. V was cut by 1 base and J by 1 base, with 10 bases left in between. The CDR3 runs 15 residues. The germline CDR1 and CDR2 sequences are MNHEY and SMNVEV (reference sequence). The CDR3 DNA follows: TGTGCCAGCAGTTTATACTCACAGCAGAACACTGAAGCTTTCTTT. Translating it yields CASSLYSQQNTEAFF.

This clonotype has just a few counts. The gene calls are TRBV9 and TRBJ2-1; 8 bases are shared with TRBD2. The CDR3 is 21 amino acids. V shed 3 bases and J 0 bases; nucleotides not matched to a gene: 20. Per the germline V gene, CDR1 is SGDLS and CDR2 is YYNGEE. The CDR3 region is CASSDDTLGGGSSSSYNEQFF. The DNA of the CDR3 is TGTGCCAGCAGCGACGACACCCTAGGCGGGGGGTCATCAAGCTCCTACAATGAGCAGTTCTTC.

This clonotype has more than one count but fewer than ten. The rearrangement uses TRBV6-1 and TRBJ1-4; tentative D call: TRBD1 (5 bases). V was cut by 6 bases and J by 4 bases, with 12 bases left in between. The CDR3 consists of 14 residues. Germline lookup yields CDR1 MNHNS and CDR2 SASEGT. The CDR3 here is CASRGLFLNEKLFF. The CDR3 bases are TGTGCCAGCAGGGGACTTTTCCTTAATGAAAAACTGTTTTTT.

The V gene is TRBV6-1, the J gene TRBJ2-3; 11 positions agree with TRBD1. CDR3 length: 15 residues. The V and J ends lost 5 bases and 3 bases, in that order; junction bases with no gene match: 4. Germline V lookup: CDR1 MNHNS, CDR2 SASEGT. CDR3 nucleotide sequence: TGTGCCAGCAGTAAGGACAGGGGGCGGACAGATACGCAGTATTTT. It specifies CASSKDRGRTDTQYF.

The chain is built from TRBV10-3 and TRBJ2-7; D gene ambiguous. Trimming shortened V by 0 bases and J by 1 base, and 10 bases separated the two germline ends. The CDR3 is made up of 15 amino acids. In germline, CDR1 is ENHRY, CDR2 SYGVKD. The CDR3 DNA is TGTGCCATCAGTGAGTCCCAGGTCAGATCCTACGAGCAGTACTTC. It encodes CAISESQVRSYEQYF.

This chain links TRBV5-1 with TRBJ2-1; D may be TRBD1 (5 bases). CDR3 length: 15 residues. V gave up 0 bases and J gave up 5 bases, with 12 bases separating them. Germline assignment: CDR1 SGHRS and CDR2 YFSETQ. In nucleotides, the CDR3 is TGCGCCAGCAGCTTGGGGGGCTACTCTGACAATGAGCAGTTCTTC. It encodes CASSLGGYSDNEQFF.

This chain joins TRBV6-2 or TRBV6-3 and TRBJ2-7; 7 bases map to TRBD2. The V gene's germline CDR1 is MNHEY and CDR2 SVGEGT. Trimming took 5 bases from V and 3 from J; bases not matched to a gene: 7. This CDR3 comprises 14 residues. The CDR3 reads CASSRREGSYEQYF. The CDR3 bases are TGTGCCAGCAGTCGGAGGGAGGGCAGCTACGAGCAGTACTTC.

This clonotype was found a few times. The gene calls are TRBV7-9 and TRBJ1-2; a possible D gene is TRBD1 (6 bases). Per germline, CDR1 SEHNR and CDR2 FQNEAQ (reference sequence). The V gene lost 3 bases and the J gene lost 8 bases, with 16 bases spanning the gap. This CDR3 is 14 amino acids long. CDR3 region: CASSFQRGGNGYTF. The CDR3, as DNA: TGTGCCAGCAGCTTCCAACGCGGGGGCAACGGCTACACCTTC.

This clonotype appeared many times. J is TRBJ2-3 and V is TRBV9; no firm D call. Germline loops: CDR1 SGDLS, CDR2 YYNGEE. The CDR3 covers 12 residues. V was clipped by 0 bases and J by 6 bases, with 5 bases between them. The CDR3 coding sequence is TGTGCCAGCAGCGTAGTCGGTGATACGCAGTATTTT. This gives the protein CASSVVGDTQYF.

This sequence joins TRBV11-1 and TRBJ2-1; 13 positions agree with TRBD2. Losses at the gene ends were 0 bases for V and 5 bases for J; bases not matched to a gene: 10. The CDR3 is 19 residues long. CDR1 SGHAT and CDR2 FQDESV come from the germline V gene (reference sequence). The CDR3 nucleotides read TGTGCCAGCAGCTTAGCGTCCACCAAAACTAGCGGGAGGGACAATGAGCAGTTCTTC. The encoded protein is CASSLASTKTSGRDNEQFF. Full variable domain (remainder filled in from reference TRBV11-1 and TRBJ2-1): EAEVAQSPRYKITEKSQAVAFWCDPISGHATLYWYRQILGQGPELLVQFQDESVVDDSQLPKDRFSAERLKGVDSTLKIQPAELGDSAMYLCASSLASTKTSGRDNEQFFGPGTRLTVL.

The V gene is TRBV6-2 or TRBV6-3, the J gene TRBJ1-6; maybe TRBD1 (6 bases). Trimming removed 5 bases at V and 9 bases at J, with 14 bases between. CDR1 is MNHEY, CDR2 SVGEGT, per germline. The CDR3 has 14 residues. The CDR3 is CASSPPGTFSPLHF. CDR3 nucleotides: TGTGCCAGCAGTCCCCCCGGGACATTTTCACCCCTCCACTTT.

This clonotype came up many times. The V call is TRBV20-1, the J call TRBJ1-1; D gene uncertain. There are 13 residues in the CDR3. Trimming took 4 bases from V and 1 from J, leaving 10 bases between them. Germline V lookup: CDR1 DFQATT, CDR2 SNEGSKA (reference sequence). CDR3 in amino acids: CSANRAPNTEAFF. The CDR3 bases are TGCAGTGCTAACCGGGCCCCGAACACTGAAGCTTTCTTT.

This clonotype was seen ten or more times. This chain links TRBV7-2 with TRBJ2-7, with D hard to call. The CDR3 spans 17 residues. Per the germline V gene, CDR1 is SGHTA and CDR2 is FQGNSA. V dropped 1 base and J dropped 2 bases, with 18 bases sitting between them. This CDR3 is CASSLVQNPGITYEQYF. The CDR3 nucleotides are TGTGCCAGCAGCTTAGTCCAAAACCCCGGTATAACCTACGAGCAGTACTTC.

J is TRBJ2-5 and V is TRBV20-1; 9 bases fit TRBD2. Per the germline V gene, CDR1 is DFQATT and CDR2 is SNEGSKA (reference sequence). The CDR3 has 13 amino acids. The V gene end was trimmed by 6 bases and the J gene end by 6 bases; junction bases not matched to a gene: 8. The CDR3 DNA follows: TGCAGTGCCCGGCCTAGCGGGGAGCAGACCCAGTACTTC. Amino acid sequence: CSARPSGEQTQYF.

The chain joins TRBV4-3 to TRBJ1-6; D is ambiguous. CDR1 and CDR2 (germline): LGHNA, YSLEER. V lost 1 base to trimming and J lost 9 bases, with 13 bases between them. The CDR3 runs to 15 residues. This CDR3 is CASSQVVTPLSPLHF. The CDR3 coding sequence is TGCGCCAGCAGCCAAGTTGTAACCCCTCTTTCACCCCTCCACTTT.

This clonotype was recorded at least ten times. The rearrangement links TRBV5-1 to TRBJ2-3; D remains ambiguous. The germline gives CDR1 SGHRS, CDR2 YFSETQ. The CDR3 extends over 15 amino acids. V dropped 2 bases and J dropped 1 base, with 11 bases sitting between them. The CDR3 reads CASSLSGYRTDTQYF. The CDR3, as DNA: TGCGCCAGCAGCTTAAGTGGATATCGCACAGATACGCAGTATTTT.

The chain is built from TRBV7-9 and TRBJ1-4; 7 bases map to TRBD1. After removal of 5 bases from V and 5 bases from J, the junction contained 8 bases not matched to a gene. Germline lookup yields CDR1 SEHNR and CDR2 FQNEAQ (reference sequence). There are 15 residues in the CDR3. DNA of the CDR3: TGTGCCAGCAGCCCCGCCGGGACAGAGAATGAAAAACTGTTTTTT. Its translation is CASSPAGTENEKLFF. The variable domain in full, with the rest retrieved from reference TRBV7-9 and TRBJ1-4, is DTGVSQNPRHKITKRGQNVTFRCDPISEHNRLYWYRQTLGQGPEFLTYFQNEAQLEKSRLLSDRFSAERPKGSFSTLEIQRTEQGDSAMYLCASSPAGTENEKLFFGSGTQLSVL.

As to this clonotype: Since a much larger clone is just one base distant, this may be a read error. The rearrangement joins TRBV5-1 to TRBJ2-1; D not certain. The germline gives CDR1 SGHRS, CDR2 YFSETQ. The CDR3 totals 13 residues. The DNA for the CDR3 is TGCGCCAGCAGCTTGTCTAGGTCCAATGAGCAGGTCTTC. Its protein product is CASSLSRSNEQVF.

This clonotype was seen more than once but under ten times. The CDR3 nucleotides read TGTGCCAGCAGCCAAGGAGAGGGGGCCCGGACTAGCGGATACAATGAGCAGTTCTTC. The encoded protein is CASSQGEGARTSGYNEQFF. V gene TRBV3-1 combines with J gene TRBJ2-1; 10 nucleotides line up with TRBD2. The V and J ends lost 1 base and 4 bases, in that order; junction bases with no gene match: 13. Germline CDR1 and CDR2: LGHDT and YNNKEL (reference sequence). This CDR3 contains 19 residues.

This clonotype was recorded at least ten times. The V call is TRBV7-6, the J call TRBJ2-5; 13 nucleotides agree with TRBD2. CDR3 length: 15 amino acids. Germline lookup yields CDR1 SGHVS and CDR2 FNYEAQ. Trimming at V came to 6 bases and at J to 5 bases, leaving 6 bases not matched to a gene. CDR3 sequence reads: CASSTGLAGMETQYF. The CDR3 nucleotides read TGTGCCAGCAGTACGGGACTAGCGGGAATGGAGACCCAGTACTTC.

The chain is built from TRBV2 and TRBJ1-2; D might be TRBD1 (6 bases). Trimming removed 2 bases at V and 9 bases at J, with 13 bases between. The germline V gene has CDR1 SNHLY and CDR2 FYNNEI. CDR3 size: 13 residues. CDR3: CASSEWQGKSYTF. In DNA form, the CDR3 reads TGTGCCAGCAGTGAATGGCAGGGGAAAAGCTACACCTTC.

The chain carries TRBV12-3 or TRBV12-4 and TRBJ2-7, with unresolved D. The CDR3 sequence is 14 residues long. The germline V and J ends were trimmed by 2 bases and 6 bases, with 14 bases remaining between them. The CDR3 DNA reads TGTGCCAGCAGTTTAAAGGTTCTTTTCGGCGAGCAGTACTTC. Amino acids: CASSLKVLFGEQYF.

This clonotype was detected a few times. This chain uses TRBV5-1 with TRBJ2-2; the D gene could be TRBD1 or TRBD2 (5 bases each). Per the germline V gene, CDR1 is SGHRS and CDR2 is YFSETQ. Trimming took off 4 bases at V and 3 bases at J, with 16 bases between the two ends. This CDR3 comprises 16 residues. The CDR3 sequence is CASSPGLGRDTGELFF. The CDR3 nucleotides read TGCGCCAGCAGCCCTGGACTGGGACGGGACACCGGGGAGCTGTTTTTT.

The table lists this clonotype with a few counts. V gene TRBV7-9 combines with J gene TRBJ2-1; tentative D call: TRBD2 (6 bases). Trimming removed 0 bases from V and 0 bases from J, with 12 bases in between. The V gene's germline CDR1 is SEHNR and CDR2 FQNEAQ (reference sequence). The length of the CDR3 is 17 residues. CDR3 region: CASSLARRGSSYNEQFF. In DNA, the CDR3 is TGTGCCAGCAGCTTAGCGAGGCGGGGAAGCTCCTACAATGAGCAGTTCTTC.

The gene calls are TRBV7-9 and TRBJ2-7; D is unclear. V was cut by 0 bases and J by 2 bases, with 8 bases left in between. The CDR3 length is 14 residues. Germline V lookup: CDR1 SEHNR, CDR2 FQNEAQ (reference sequence). The CDR3, as DNA: TGTGCCAGCAGCTTAGCCCAGCGACCCTACGAGCAGTACTTC. It encodes CASSLAQRPYEQYF.

V gene TRBV5-1 combines with J gene TRBJ1-6; D not certain. Germline values: CDR1 SGHRS, CDR2 YFSETQ. V lost 0 bases and J 7 bases, leaving 11 bases between the germline ends. The CDR3 has 15 amino acids. CDR3 DNA: TGCGCCAGCAGCTTGGCCCCGGGATTAAATTCACCCCTCCACTTT. Residues: CASSLAPGLNSPLHF.

The chain couples TRBV29-1 to TRBJ1-2, with TRBD1 as a possible D gene (6 bases). V shed 6 bases and J shed 0 bases, with 14 bases lying between them. Germline CDR1 SQVTM, CDR2 ANQGSEA. CDR3 length: 14 residues. CDR3 in amino acids: CSVATQGANYGYTF. The CDR3 coding sequence is TGCAGCGTAGCAACACAGGGAGCTAACTATGGCTACACCTTC.